Listed here are 29 T cell receptor beta chains from one sample, sequenced in a study of CD8+CD57+ T cells in acquired aplastic anemia. Using genomic DNA as the template, TCR beta VDJ and CDR3 profiling was carried out. TCRdb called the reads again in MiXCR, with one record for every CDR3 protein. The sample contains around 170,000 distinct CDR3 sequences, approximately 49% of which appear only once. Input material: sorted CD4+, CD8+, or CD8+CD57+ T cells (not recorded which) from PBMCs. The receptor set was obtained from a human donor in good health.

Worth noting for this clonotype: A read error is possible here, since a much larger clone lies one base away. The chain combines TRBV5-6 with TRBJ1-2; perhaps TRBD1 as D (5 bases). The CDR3 is 12 amino acids. V shed 2 bases and J shed 7 bases, with 9 bases lying between them. The V gene's germline CDR1 is SGHDT and CDR2 YYEEEE. The chain's CDR3 is CASSFGQGGYTF. The CDR3 DNA is TGTGCCAGCAGCTTCGGTCAGGGTGGCTACACCTTC.

This clonotype has a handful of counts. The chain recombines TRBV10-1 with TRBJ1-2; D is unresolved. The ends were cut back, 3 bases at V and 2 bases at J, with 1 base in the middle. The CDR3 runs to 11 residues. Per germline, CDR1 WNHNN and CDR2 SYGVQD (reference sequence). The CDR3 reads CASSDNYGYTF. CDR3 sequence (DNA): TGCGCCAGCAGTGACAACTATGGCTACACCTTC.

V and J are TRBV29-1 and TRBJ1-1; weak D call: TRBD1 (6 bases). The germline CDR1 and CDR2 sequences are SQVTM and ANQGSEA. V gave up 1 base and J gave up 1 base, with 13 bases separating them. The CDR3 spans 15 residues. The CDR3 loop reads CSVEAPQGRNTEAFF. CDR3 bases: TGCAGCGTTGAAGCCCCCCAGGGGCGGAACACTGAAGCTTTCTTT.

In the case of this clonotype: A much larger clone differs from this one at a single base, so this may be a read error. The chain couples TRBV4-2 to TRBJ2-1; D is unresolved. Looked up from germline, CDR1 is LGHNA and CDR2 is YNFKEQ. The CDR3 length is 15 residues. CDR3 protein: CAGSQAHLSYNEQFF. CDR3 nucleotide sequence: TGTGCCGGCAGCCAAGCCCACTTATCCTACAATGAGCAGTTCTTC.

This clonotype was seen ten or more times. This chain uses TRBV5-1 with TRBJ2-1, with D possibly matching TRBD2 (6 bases). V lost 1 base, J lost 2 bases, and 13 bases lay in between. From germline, CDR1 is SGHRS and CDR2 YFSETQ. CDR3 size: 16 residues. The CDR3 coding sequence is TGCGCCAGCAGCTTGATCCGCGGGACCGCCTACAATGAGCAGTTCTTC. Protein product: CASSLIRGTAYNEQFF.

There are many counts of this clonotype. The V and J genes are TRBV14 and TRBJ2-7; D unclear. Germline V gives CDR1 SGHDN, CDR2 FVKESK. The V and J ends lost 1 base and 7 bases respectively, with 11 bases between them. This CDR3 is 13 amino acids long. CDR3 protein: CASSQGLPTEQYF. The DNA for the CDR3 is TGTGCCAGCAGCCAAGGACTGCCTACAGAGCAGTACTTC.

In this sample, this clonotype turned up many times. This sequence joins TRBV29-1 and TRBJ2-1, with 11 bases lining up with TRBD2. Germline CDR1 is SQVTM and CDR2 is ANQGSEA. V shed 2 bases, J shed 4 bases, and the junction held 10 bases outside the gene matches. This CDR3 is built from 17 residues. In DNA form, the CDR3 reads TGCAGCGTTGAATCGGCTAGCGGGAGGTCTACTTACAATGAGCAGTTCTTC. Translation gives CSVESASGRSTYNEQFF.

This chain links TRBV5-6 with TRBJ1-6; 7 bases are shared with TRBD1. Germline-derived CDR1 and CDR2 are SGHDT and YYEEEE. The CDR3 length is 14 residues. The J segment lost 9 bases and the V segment lost 3 bases, leaving 6 bases of the junction unmatched. The CDR3 DNA is TGTGCCAGCAGCTGGACAGCAGGGGGTTCACCCCTCCACTTT. Amino acid sequence: CASSWTAGGSPLHF.

This chain links TRBV24-1 with TRBJ2-7; D might be TRBD1 (6 bases). The CDR3 covers 13 residues. Deletions cut 4 bases from V and 6 bases from J, with 12 bases between. In germline, CDR1 is KGHDR, CDR2 SFDVKD. CDR3 in amino acids: CATSEGTGPEQYF. In DNA form, the CDR3 reads TGTGCCACCAGTGAGGGTACAGGGCCCGAGCAGTACTTC.

This clonotype was detected many times. The chain uses TRBV15 and TRBJ2-3, with D perhaps TRBD2 (6 bases). In germline, CDR1 is LNHNV, CDR2 YYDKDF (reference sequence). V lost 1 base and J 2 bases, leaving 10 bases between the germline ends. The CDR3 has 15 amino acids. CDR3 sequence (DNA): TGTGCCACCAGCAGAGCCGGGACTCACACAGATACGCAGTATTTT. Residues: CATSRAGTHTDTQYF.

This chain uses TRBV10-3 with TRBJ2-1, with D tentatively TRBD1 (6 bases). Germline V gene sequence: CDR1 ENHRY, CDR2 SYGVKD. V lost 6 bases, J lost 7 bases, and 19 bases lay in between. This CDR3 contains 15 residues. The CDR3 spells CAIRNWTVQGNEQFF. DNA for the CDR3: TGTGCCATCAGGAACTGGACAGTGCAAGGAAATGAGCAGTTCTTC.

This clonotype has a single count. V is TRBV10-3 and J is TRBJ2-7, with D hard to call. The CDR3 length is 12 residues. The germline V and J ends were trimmed by 3 bases and 4 bases, with 7 bases remaining between them. The germline V gene has CDR1 ENHRY and CDR2 SYGVKD. The CDR3 DNA follows: TGTGCCATCAGTGATAAAAGATACGAGCAGTACTTC. Translating it yields CAISDKRYEQYF.

This clonotype was detected ten times or more. This rearrangement joins TRBV10-2 to TRBJ2-7; 9 bases map to TRBD2. Losses at the gene ends were 8 bases for V and 5 bases for J; bases not matched to a gene: 10. This CDR3 has 14 residues. Germline values: CDR1 WSHSY, CDR2 SAAADI. The CDR3 here is CASGNQREVHEQYF. The DNA of the CDR3 is TGCGCCAGCGGGAATCAGCGGGAGGTCCACGAGCAGTACTTC.

This clonotype was observed a few times. V is TRBV30 and J is TRBJ1-5, with D possibly TRBD1 on 5 matching bases. The length of the CDR3 is 12 residues. With 1 base removed from V and 8 bases from J, the gap between germline ends came to 9 bases. Germline CDR1 and CDR2: GTSNPN and SVGIG (reference sequence). CDR3 nucleotide sequence: TGTGCCTGGAGTGGGGGGTCTGAGCCCCAGCATTTT. Translated: CAWSGGSEPQHF.

This chain joins TRBV20-1 and TRBJ2-7, with 12 positions matching TRBD1. The V gene's germline CDR1 is DFQATT and CDR2 SNEGSKA (reference sequence). The CDR3 consists of 15 residues. The ends lost 3 bases at V and 6 bases at J; junction bases unmatched: 9. In DNA, the CDR3 is TGCAGTGCTAGGTTGGGAGGGACAGGGGGCCGCGAGCAGTACTTC. Translating gives CSARLGGTGGREQYF.

In its sample, this clonotype was seen many times. The chain couples TRBV6-2 or TRBV6-3 to TRBJ1-3; D is unresolved. The V gene's germline CDR1 is MNHEY and CDR2 SVGEGT. The CDR3 totals 17 residues. V was pared by 2 bases and J by 1 base, with 15 bases between. The CDR3 DNA reads as TGTGCCAGCAGTTACGGAAACCCCGGGGTATCTGGAAACACCATATATTTT. Its translation is CASSYGNPGVSGNTIYF.

This clonotype has ten or more counts. The chain uses TRBV24-1 and TRBJ2-2; D ambiguous. V was pared by 10 bases and J by 2 bases, with 4 bases between. Germline CDR1 and CDR2: KGHDR and SFDVKD. This CDR3 has 11 amino acids. CDR3 amino acids: CATSNTGELFF. The CDR3 region has the DNA TGTGCCACAAGTAACACCGGGGAGCTGTTTTTT.

The chain joins TRBV10-2 to TRBJ2-3, with D uncertain. The CDR3 is 14 amino acids. V was pared by 10 bases and J by 2 bases, with 16 bases between. The V gene's germline CDR1 is WSHSY and CDR2 SAAADI. In nucleotides, the CDR3 is TGCGCCAACCCCCGCGGCGGAATCACAGATACGCAGTATTTT. It is translated as CANPRGGITDTQYF.

This clonotype appeared many times. The chain links TRBV28 to TRBJ2-7; no clear D gene. CDR3 length: 11 amino acids. Looked up from germline, CDR1 is MDHEN and CDR2 is SYDVKM. The V and J ends lost 3 bases and 5 bases respectively, with 5 bases between them. CDR3 in amino acids: CASSLTHEQYF. The CDR3 DNA reads TGTGCCAGCAGTTTGACCCACGAGCAGTACTTC. The complete variable domain, with remaining parts taken from reference TRBV28 and TRBJ2-7, reads DVKVTQSSRYLVKRTGEKVFLECVQDMDHENMFWYRQDPGLGLRLIYFSYDVKMKEKGDIPEGYSVSREKKERFSLILESASTNQTSMYLCASSLTHEQYFGPGTRLTVT.

This clonotype occurred many times. This chain connects TRBV20-1 to TRBJ2-7; D is perhaps TRBD2 (7 bases). CDR3 length equals 15 residues. Trimming pared 3 bases from V and 4 bases from J, leaving 19 bases between. CDR1 DFQATT and CDR2 SNEGSKA come from the germline V gene (reference sequence). The CDR3 DNA sequence: TGCAGTGCTAGGGGAGGGGGGGGGAGTAGGTACGAGCAGTACTTC. Translation gives CSARGGGGSRYEQYF.

At least ten counts were recorded for this clonotype. The rearrangement uses TRBV6-5 and TRBJ2-1; 7 bases agree with TRBD1. Germline V gene data show CDR1 as MNHEY and CDR2 as SVGAGI. With V trimmed by 6 bases and J by 4 bases, 9 bases remained unmatched. The CDR3 contains 15 residues. This chain's CDR3 is CASRRTGSKYNEQFF. The CDR3 DNA reads as TGTGCCAGCAGAAGGACAGGAAGTAAGTACAATGAGCAGTTCTTC.

This chain joins TRBV2 and TRBJ2-7; 9 bases are a match to TRBD2. Germline lookup yields CDR1 SNHLY and CDR2 FYNNEI. CDR3 length: 14 residues. The V gene end was trimmed by 8 bases and the J gene end by 2 bases; junction bases not matched to a gene: 7. The DNA of the CDR3 is TGTGCCAGCCTGCTGGCGGGAGGGACCTACGAGCAGTACTTC. Its translation is CASLLAGGTYEQYF.

The table lists this clonotype with many counts. The chain combines TRBV5-4 with TRBJ2-3; D remains ambiguous. The CDR3 sequence is 15 residues long. V was shortened by 0 bases and J by 1 base, with 9 bases between the two germline ends. In germline, CDR1 is SGHNT, CDR2 YYREEE (reference sequence). CDR3 loop: CASSLASGGTDTQYF. DNA for the CDR3: TGTGCCAGCAGCTTGGCAAGTGGGGGCACAGATACGCAGTATTTT.

This clonotype appeared a few times. The chain carries TRBV25-1 and TRBJ1-6; 8 bases are a match to TRBD1. CDR3 length equals 17 residues. Germline V lookup: CDR1 MGHDK, CDR2 SYGVNS. J lost 3 bases, V lost 6 bases, and 10 bases had no gene match. In nucleotides, the CDR3 is TGTGCCAGCAGCCTTGCAGGGGGCGCCCACTATAATTCACCCCTCCACTTT. This translates into CASSLAGGAHYNSPLHF. The entire variable domain, with the rest obtained from reference TRBV25-1 and TRBJ1-6, is as follows: EADIYQTPRYLVIGTGKKITLECSQTMGHDKMYWYQQDPGMELHLIHYSYGVNSTEKGDLSSESTVSRIRTEHFPLTLESARPSHTSQYLCASSLAGGAHYNSPLHFGNGTRLTVT.

This clonotype showed up just once. CDR3 DNA sequence: TGTGCCAGTATGCCCGGGGAGCTGTTTTTT. This gives the protein CASMPGELFF. The gene calls are TRBV19 and TRBJ2-2; D remains ambiguous. The germline V and J ends were trimmed by 7 bases and 6 bases, with 3 bases remaining between them. Germline loops: CDR1 LNHDA, CDR2 SQIVND (reference sequence). CDR3 length: 10 residues.

V and J are TRBV19 and TRBJ1-5; maybe TRBD1 (5 bases). From germline, CDR1 is LNHDA and CDR2 SQIVND (reference sequence). Trimming pared 9 bases from V and 6 bases from J, leaving 18 bases between. The CDR3 sequence is 14 residues long. The CDR3 nucleotides read TGTGCCAGCAGCCAAGACTGGGGGAGTCAGCCCCAGCATTTT. Its translation is CASSQDWGSQPQHF.

V and J are TRBV2 and TRBJ1-6; D possibly corresponds to TRBD1 (5 bases). The germline CDR1 and CDR2 sequences are SNHLY and FYNNEI. V lost 5 bases and J 5 bases, leaving 10 bases between the germline ends. The CDR3 is made up of 14 amino acids. The DNA for the CDR3 is TGTGCCAGCAGTCTCGACAGCCATAATTCACCCCTCCACTTT. Translation: CASSLDSHNSPLHF.

This clonotype was found many times. V usage is TRBV2 and J usage is TRBJ2-3, with 7 bases lining up with TRBD2. The V gene end was trimmed by 2 bases and the J gene end by 0 bases; junction bases not matched to a gene: 2. The CDR3 loop spans 15 amino acids. Germline lookup yields CDR1 SNHLY and CDR2 FYNNEI. The CDR3 sequence is CASSETSASTDTQYF. CDR3 bases: TGTGCCAGCAGTGAAACTAGCGCCAGCACAGATACGCAGTATTTT.

To note about this clonotype: Germline and junction disagree at one end, which may indicate a read error. The chain carries TRBV5-1 and TRBJ1-6; D may be TRBD1 (6 bases). Germline CDR1 is SGHRS and CDR2 is YFSETQ. This CDR3 comprises 16 residues. This CDR3 reads CASSLLQGSNNSPLHF. CDR3 DNA sequence: TGCGCCAGCAGCCTCCTACAGGGCTCCAATAATTCACCCCTCCACTTT. The variable domain in full, with the rest retrieved from reference TRBV5-1 and TRBJ1-6, is KAGVTQTPRYLIKTRGQQVTLSCSPISGHRSVSWYQQTPGQGLQFLFEYFSETQRNKGNFPGRFSGRQFSNSRSEMNVSTLELGDSALYLCASSLLQGSNNSPLHFGNGTRLTVT.